What follows describes a single TCR beta chain. This clonotype has just a few counts. The antigen this receptor binds is unknown. No per-base quality is available; no much larger clone lies one base away. The donors were 40 or so Caucasian individuals from Russia, aged roughly 6 to 90 years, who were systemically healthy. Approximately 10 milliliters of peripheral blood were collected from each donor into EDTA-treated Vacutainer tubes. Ficoll-Paque density-gradient centrifugation was used to isolate PBMCs, with at least 6.5 million per sample. Trizol reagent was used to extract total RNA from the PBMCs, yielding at least 5.5 micrograms per sample. For every donor, flow cytometry on a PBMC aliquot measured the percentage of naive CD45RAhigh/CD27high T cells. The germline V and J ends show losses of 6 bases and 3 bases respectively, and no gene match explains 10 bases of the junction. The CDR3 contains 14 residues, cysteine and phenylalanine counted. Left in the record is the CDR3 DNA by itself, 42 bases read in frame from the first base. Via the germline V gene (reference sequence), CDR1 is DFQATT and CDR2 SNEGSKA.

The library came from 5' RACE. Sequencing relied on an Illumina HiSeq 2500. The second PCR ran for roughly 7 to 11 cycles and used a J-beta primer mix along with a sample-barcoded 5' primer. A unique molecular identifier was introduced onto each TCR beta cDNA molecule by a template-switch 5' adaptor carrying 12 random nucleotides. Each sample yielded at least 3 million CDR3-containing paired-end reads. First-strand cDNA synthesis was performed from all RNA using the Mint cDNA synthesis kit, with priming by a TRBC-specific oligonucleotide. Following uracil-DNA glycosylase treatment, all cDNA underwent a first 18-cycle PCR with the universal primers M1SS and BC2_uni_R. Under the source paper's analysis protocol: For normalization, 1 million high-quality reads, each with a distinct molecular identifier, were randomly selected from each sample. Reads with shared molecular identifiers were discarded instead of being binned into consensus sequences. MiTCR, set to a Q25 quality threshold and the strictest error-elimination algorithm, was used for CDR3 identification, clonotype clustering and error correction. A nonparametric unseen species model with Euler transformation was used to estimate lower-bound total TCR beta diversity. TCRdb cleaned the public reads at Q25 with fastp, built clones with MiXCR and kept in-frame beta chains. Rows are unified per CDR3 protein, each entry keeping the most common DNA and genes. None of the V and J calls come from the authors' own analysis; TCRdb made them. The sample table lists about 1.5 million distinct CDR3 sequences, approximately 42% of them with a count of one. More than 4% of the sample is in the top ten clones.

These data are taken from a study of blood T cells in healthy people across ages (dated by TCRdb to between 2014 and 2017). The study in broad terms: Template switching captured roughly one uniquely barcoded TCR beta cDNA molecule per two T cells in model experiments. Age-related changes in TCR beta repertoire diversity were measured in the study by deep sequencing normalized with unique cDNA molecular identifiers. The study analyzed two additional independent replicas of 1 million unique cDNA reads from the same blood draw for two donors, one aged 18 to 29 and one aged 80 or older. Donors of different ages were randomly distributed across sequencing lanes to avoid experimental bias. The donors were divided into four age groups: young (average about 16 years), middle-aged (approximately 39), aged (about 62) and long-lived (around 87). Results the study describes overall, beyond this receptor: A strong correlation was found between observed TCR beta diversity and the percentage of naive T cells measured by flow cytometry. Donor CMV infection status was unknown, potentially confounding age-related changes in expanded clonotypes. Observed TCR beta diversity per million T cells fell roughly linearly with age, and a significant reduction was already apparent by age around 40. Estimates of total diversity based on one million sequenced T cells were regarded as lower bounds and as underestimates. Conclusive comparison of naive and antigen-experienced compartments was prevented by the profiling of bulk unsorted PBMCs. Compared with the aged group, the long-lived group had more naive CD4+ T cells, fewer expanded clones and increased TCR diversity, a pattern suggesting age selection.

Sequenced input: blood. Here the chain combines TRBV20-1 and TRBJ1-1; TRBD1 agrees with 7 junctional bases. The source of this sequence is a woman aged 18-35 years in good health. The sequence in DNA is TGCAGTGCCAAATCCCAGGGGGGGCACACTGAAGCTTTCTTT. Its product reads: CSAKSQGGHTEAFF.